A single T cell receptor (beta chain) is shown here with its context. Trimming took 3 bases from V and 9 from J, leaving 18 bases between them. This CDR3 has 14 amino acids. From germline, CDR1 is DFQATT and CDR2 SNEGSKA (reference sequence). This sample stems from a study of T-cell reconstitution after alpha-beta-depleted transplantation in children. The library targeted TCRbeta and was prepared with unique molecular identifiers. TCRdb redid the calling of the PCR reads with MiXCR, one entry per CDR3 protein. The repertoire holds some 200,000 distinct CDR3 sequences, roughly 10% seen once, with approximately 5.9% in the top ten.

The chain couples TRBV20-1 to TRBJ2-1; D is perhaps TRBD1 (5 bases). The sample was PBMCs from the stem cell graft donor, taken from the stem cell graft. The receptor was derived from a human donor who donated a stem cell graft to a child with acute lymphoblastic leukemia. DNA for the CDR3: TGCAGTGCTAGCGCTTTTACGGCACAGGCTGAGCAGTTCTTC. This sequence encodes CSASAFTAQAEQFF.